A single sample gave rise to the 12 T cell receptor beta chains below, sequenced in a study of cytomegalovirus exposure and HLA in healthy donors. In the PCR, 60 Vbeta and 13 Jbeta primers were used. Sequencing used immunoSEQ multiplex PCR; TCRdb keeps in-frame clones, though not all of them. The sample has about 110,000 clones, 75% seen once. The sequenced sample consisted of PBMCs. These receptors were collected from a male donor in good health and CMV-seropositive.

This rearrangement joins TRBV5-1 to TRBJ2-2; 10 bases match TRBD2. The CDR3 extends over 15 amino acids. V shed 4 bases, J shed 5 bases, and the junction held 5 bases outside the gene matches. Germline V CDR1 and CDR2: SGHRS, YFSETQ. CDR3 DNA sequence: TGCGCCAGCAGCCTCTCGGGACTAGCGACCGGGGAGCTGTTTTTT. Its protein is CASSLSGLATGELFF.

This clone was found a few times. The chain has TRBV5-8 and TRBJ1-1, with 7 nucleotides matching TRBD1. CDR3 length: 12 amino acids. V was pared by 7 bases and J by 12 bases, with 12 bases of the junction left unmatched. Germline V gene data show CDR1 as SGHTS and CDR2 as YDEGEE. The CDR3 here is CASDRDGPGTFF. As DNA, the CDR3 is TGTGCCAGCGACAGGGACGGACCGGGGACTTTCTTT.

Notes on this clone: Within the sample, other DNA sequences also encode this same CDR3. The gene calls are TRBV6-5 and TRBJ1-2, with D maybe TRBD1 (5 bases). The CDR3 length is 14 residues. Trimming shortened V by 7 bases and J by 5 bases, and 17 bases separated the two germline ends. CDR1 is MNHEY and CDR2 is SVGAGI in the germline V gene. The DNA of the CDR3 is TGTGCCAGCACCAAAGCCGGGGGTCGATATGGCTACACCTTC. It yields the protein CASTKAGGRYGYTF.

This chain links TRBV9 with TRBJ1-1, with 8 bases lining up with TRBD1. The V and J ends lost 5 bases and 5 bases, in that order; junction bases with no gene match: 5. Per germline, CDR1 SGDLS and CDR2 YYNGEE. The CDR3 is 13 residues long. In nucleotides, the CDR3 is TGTGCCAGCAGAGGACAGGGAGAAACTGAAGCTTTCTTT. This translates into CASRGQGETEAFF. The full variable domain, its missing parts supplied by reference TRBV9 and TRBJ1-1, is DSGVTQTPKHLITATGQRVTLRCSPRSGDLSVYWYQQSLDQGLQFLIQYYNGEERAKGNILERFSAQQFPDLHSELNLSSLELGDSALYFCASRGQGETEAFFGQGTRLTVV.

The genes are TRBV30 and TRBJ2-7; 9 bases align to TRBD1. Germline V gene sequence: CDR1 GTSNPN, CDR2 SVGIG (reference sequence). CDR3 size: 13 residues. The trim removed 4 bases at V and 5 bases at J, leaving 6 bases unmatched. The CDR3 DNA reads as TGTGCCTGGACGGGACAGGGAAGAAACGAGCAGTACTTC. Protein: CAWTGQGRNEQYF.

This chain connects TRBV10-3 to TRBJ2-3, with 9 bases fitting TRBD1. Germline trimming cut 6 bases from V and 1 base from J; bases unmatched to any gene: 8. Germline CDR1 is ENHRY and CDR2 is SYGVKD. CDR3 length equals 16 residues. CDR3 in DNA: TGTGCCATCAGGGGACAGGGTACGGGGCGCACAGATACGCAGTATTTT. It encodes CAIRGQGTGRTDTQYF.

The chain links TRBV4-3 to TRBJ1-1, with 9 nucleotides matching TRBD1. CDR1 and CDR2 (germline): LGHNA, YSLEER. This CDR3 has 15 amino acids. Losses at the gene ends were 2 bases for V and 4 bases for J; bases not matched to a gene: 5. The CDR3 DNA is TGCGCCAGCAGCCAAATGACAGGGGGGGGCACTGAAGCTTTCTTT. It encodes CASSQMTGGGTEAFF.

J is TRBJ2-2 and V is TRBV25-1; maybe TRBD2 (5 bases). The germline V and J ends were trimmed by 10 bases and 5 bases, with 20 bases remaining between them. The CDR3 is 15 residues long. Per germline, CDR1 MGHDK and CDR2 SYGVNS. Here the CDR3 reads CATTPPGGWTGELFF. In nucleotides, the CDR3 is TGTGCCACCACCCCCCCCGGAGGCTGGACCGGGGAGCTGTTTTTT.

CDR3 DNA sequence: TGTGCCAGTAGTATGCCGGGGGAGAATTCTGGCTACACCTTC. Amino acids: CASSMPGENSGYTF. The J gene is TRBJ1-2, the V gene TRBV19; maybe TRBD1 (5 bases). CDR1 is LNHDA, CDR2 SQIVND, per germline (reference sequence). The V and J ends lost 3 bases and 7 bases respectively, with 15 bases between them. The CDR3 is made up of 14 amino acids.

This chain uses TRBV6-6 with TRBJ2-3; unclear D gene. Trimming shortened V by 7 bases and J by 5 bases, and 10 bases separated the two germline ends. The length of the CDR3 is 12 residues. Germline loops: CDR1 MNHNY, CDR2 SVGAGI (reference sequence). The CDR3 is CASTYYGDTQYF. In DNA form, the CDR3 reads TGTGCCAGCACCTATTACGGAGATACGCAGTATTTT.

V is TRBV9 and J is TRBJ1-1; tentative D call: TRBD1 (5 bases). CDR1 SGDLS and CDR2 YYNGEE come from the germline V gene. The CDR3 consists of 14 residues. V was cut by 3 bases and J by 5 bases, with 14 bases left in between. CDR3 in DNA: TGTGCCAGCAGCGCCCAGGTCGGGGGGACTGAAGCTTTCTTT. This codes for CASSAQVGGTEAFF.

This chain connects TRBV5-1 to TRBJ2-2; 9 positions match TRBD1. This CDR3 comprises 16 residues. With V trimmed by 7 bases and J by 0 bases, 7 bases remained unmatched. The germline gives CDR1 SGHRS, CDR2 YFSETQ. CDR3 amino acids: CASRLQGATNTGELFF. DNA for the CDR3: TGCGCCAGCCGTTTACAGGGGGCTACGAACACCGGGGAGCTGTTTTTT.